This is a list of T cell receptor beta chains from one sample in a study of graft-versus-host responses after intestinal transplantation. Which antigens these TCRs recognize remains unknown. TCRdb keeps only in-frame clones here, not all; method: immunoSEQ multiplex PCR. The sample includes 90,000 to 120,000 clones, roughly 86% of them seen just once. Sample: unstimulated CD4+ T cells sorted from spleen or lymph node cells, taken before transplant. Every receptor here comes from a human donor who was the organ donor for an intestinal transplant. Both conserved end residues are trimmed from each CDR3.

v_gene: TRBV19; CDR3aa: ASGLRGRTNEKLF
v_gene: TRBV6-5; CDR3aa: ASLSGGAASEQY
v_gene: TRBV5-1; CDR3aa: ASSSSSGLPVQF
v_gene: TRBV27; CDR3aa: ASSFLGQGREETQY
v_gene: TRBV6-5; CDR3aa: ASSDLGSDGYT
v_gene: TRBV23-1; CDR3aa: ASIKTENTEAF
v_gene: TRBV9; CDR3aa: ASTSTGALGVET
v_gene: TRBV6-1; CDR3aa: ASREAGTDAYEQY
v_gene: TRBV5-1; CDR3aa: ASSLPRIRDSLYGYT
v_gene: TRBV12-1; CDR3aa: ASSSGQRLSYEQY
v_gene: TRBV10-3; CDR3aa: AISGYTDTQY
v_gene: TRBV30; CDR3aa: AWSRQTGAGSPLH
v_gene: TRBV7-2; CDR3aa: ASSLLAAKNIQY
v_gene: TRBV5-1; CDR3aa: ASSLIRGPFETQY
v_gene: TRBV4-1; CDR3aa: ASSQGRPRTGTNYGYT
v_gene: TRBV27; CDR3aa: ASRENQPQH
v_gene: TRBV5-1; CDR3aa: ASSLARDSQETQY
v_gene: TRBV6-6; CDR3aa: AGGGATNEKLF
v_gene: TRBV6-6; CDR3aa: ASRVTGRTEAF
v_gene: TRBV10-1; CDR3aa: ASSEGDRGPLGTQY
v_gene: TRBV5-1; CDR3aa: ASSPSGDTQY
v_gene: TRBV28; CDR3aa: ASSPDSYEQY
v_gene: TRBV7-9; CDR3aa: ASSRGGGLLSGNTIY
v_gene: TRBV7-9; CDR3aa: ASSAPYGTSGVRDTQY
v_gene: TRBV5-6; CDR3aa: ASSFRQRNYGYT
v_gene: TRBV5-5; CDR3aa: ARTGGTDTQY
v_gene: TRBV7-3; CDR3aa: ASSLYPQGTSSDTQY
v_gene: TRBV6-1; CDR3aa: ASSKDRRSNQPQH
v_gene: TRBV27; CDR3aa: ASSLSRQQYNSPLH
v_gene: TRBV5-5; CDR3aa: ASSAPPGGNYGYT
v_gene: TRBV5-1; CDR3aa: ASSLPWGPSTDTQY
v_gene: TRBV6-4; CDR3aa: ASSDSSQGEEQF
v_gene: TRBV4-2; CDR3aa: ASSQPGQGNYGYT
v_gene: TRBV10-3; CDR3aa: AIRGDQGAETQY
v_gene: TRBV9; CDR3aa: ASSAQLAGLPNEQF
v_gene: TRBV6-5; CDR3aa: ASSYSGLAQETQY
v_gene: TRBV2; CDR3aa: ASRSALDNSPLH
v_gene: TRBV7-9; CDR3aa: ASSPSGLAGGGTDTQY